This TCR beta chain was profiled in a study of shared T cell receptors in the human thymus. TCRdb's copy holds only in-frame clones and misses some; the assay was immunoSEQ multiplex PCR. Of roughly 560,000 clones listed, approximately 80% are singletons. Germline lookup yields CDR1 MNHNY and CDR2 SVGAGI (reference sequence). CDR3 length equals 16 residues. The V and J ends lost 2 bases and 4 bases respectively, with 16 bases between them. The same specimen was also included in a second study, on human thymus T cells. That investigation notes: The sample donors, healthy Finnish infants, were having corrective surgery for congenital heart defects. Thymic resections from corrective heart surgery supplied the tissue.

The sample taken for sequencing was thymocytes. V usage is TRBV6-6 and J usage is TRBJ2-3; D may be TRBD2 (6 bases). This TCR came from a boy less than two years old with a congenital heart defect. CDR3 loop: CASSYLPGTPPDTQYF. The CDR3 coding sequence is TGTGCCAGCAGTTACCTACCCGGGACTCCTCCAGATACGCAGTATTTT.